Given below is one T cell receptor beta chain in context. As originally analysed: Researchers report that nucleated cell counts were estimated from reference gene primer amplification. Using immunoSEQ multiplex PCR, the repertoire was profiled, and TCRdb retains in-frame clones only, with some absent. The DNA gave D and trimming, while V, J and clone size come from that table. The repertoire holds some 350,000 clones, with over 70% as singletons. The germline V and J ends were trimmed by 6 bases and 5 bases, with 10 bases remaining between them. This CDR3 is built from 12 residues. Germline CDR1 is KGHSH and CDR2 is LQKENI. The sample comes from a study of blood T cell repertoires in COVID-19.

The chain links TRBV18 to TRBJ1-2, with D perhaps TRBD1 (6 bases). The sequence derives from a young man who had recovered from COVID-19. The sequencing sample was made of PBMCs or T cells enriched from blood (not recorded which). The CDR3 loop reads CASSRTAYGYTF. The CDR3, as DNA: TGTGCCAGCTCCCGGACAGCTTATGGCTACACCTTC.